The present entry profiles one T cell receptor beta chain with its context. What it binds is not known. Trimming took off 0 bases at V and 9 bases at J, with 9 bases between the two ends. The CDR3 is made up of 12 amino acids. Germline loops: CDR1 GTSNPN, CDR2 SVGIG (reference sequence). The time point: week 5, during vaccination. The investigators gave 300 ug of mutant IDH1 20-mer peptide in each vaccine dose, together with topical imiquimod. TCRdb's copy holds only in-frame clones and misses some; the assay was immunoSEQ multiplex PCR. The table lists fewer than 35,000 clones, approximately 50% of them singletons. The data derive from a study of a mutant IDH1 vaccine in newly diagnosed glioma.

The sequence was obtained from a woman in her late teens or twenties with glioma. The chain combines TRBV30 with TRBJ1-5, with a possible D match to TRBD1 (6 bases). The sample consisted of PBMCs, taken from a glioma patient whose treatment included an IDH1 peptide vaccine. The CDR3 DNA follows: TGTGCCTGGAGTGTCGGGGGCCGGCCCCAGCATTTT. Encoded protein: CAWSVGGRPQHF.